The clone carrying this T cell receptor (beta chain) was observed a few times. Its antigen is unknown. The data were taken from a study of lymphopenia after photon versus proton radiotherapy. Study results and caveats: Only patients who died were analyzed for survival; proton advantage is unproven. Photon-treated patients lost naive T cells and TCR diversity; proton-treated stayed stable.

Repertoires were generated with immunoSEQ multiplex PCR, while TCRdb's copy carries only in-frame clones and drops some. Found here are 40,000 or so clones, 65% to 90% of them singletons; the top ten hold about 2.2%. The clonotype comes from a man aged 40-49 years with gastric cancer. The sequences come from peripheral blood, collected from a patient treated with photon-based radiotherapy.

CDR3 region: CASSERNRGDEQYF. In DNA form, the CDR3 reads TGTGCCAGCAGTGAACGTAACAGGGGAGACGAGCAGTACTTC. This chain connects TRBV2 to TRBJ2-7, with 7 nucleotides matching TRBD1. With 2 bases clipped from V and 5 bases from J, the junction kept 6 bases outside the gene matches. The length of the CDR3 is 14 residues. Germline values: CDR1 SNHLY, CDR2 FYNNEI.